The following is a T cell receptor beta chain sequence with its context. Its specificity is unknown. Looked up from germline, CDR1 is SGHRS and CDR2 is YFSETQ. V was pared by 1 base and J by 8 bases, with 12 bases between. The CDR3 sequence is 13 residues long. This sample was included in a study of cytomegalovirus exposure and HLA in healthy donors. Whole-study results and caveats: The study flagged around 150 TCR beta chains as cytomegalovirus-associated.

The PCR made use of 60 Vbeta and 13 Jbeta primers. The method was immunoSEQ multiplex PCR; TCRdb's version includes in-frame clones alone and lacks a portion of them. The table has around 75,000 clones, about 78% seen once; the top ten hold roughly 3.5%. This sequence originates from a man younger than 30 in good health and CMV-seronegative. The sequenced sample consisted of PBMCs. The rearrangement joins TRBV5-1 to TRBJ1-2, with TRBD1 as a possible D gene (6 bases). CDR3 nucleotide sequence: TGCGCCAGCAGCTTGAGGGACATGAACGGCTACACCTTC. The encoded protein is CASSLRDMNGYTF.